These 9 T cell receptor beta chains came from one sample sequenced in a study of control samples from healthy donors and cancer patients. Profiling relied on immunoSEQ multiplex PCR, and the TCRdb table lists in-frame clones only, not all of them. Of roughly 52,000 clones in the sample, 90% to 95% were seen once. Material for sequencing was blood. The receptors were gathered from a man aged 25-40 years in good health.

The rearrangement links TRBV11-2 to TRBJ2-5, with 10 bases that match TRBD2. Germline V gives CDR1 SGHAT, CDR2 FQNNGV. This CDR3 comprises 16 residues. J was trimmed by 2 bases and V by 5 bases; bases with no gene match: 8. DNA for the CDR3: TGTGCCAGCAGCATCGGACTAGCGGCCCAGCAAGAGACCCAGTACTTC. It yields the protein CASSIGLAAQQETQYF.

The CDR3 is CASSIFTGTGKTF. In DNA form, the CDR3 reads TGTGCCAGTAGTATATTCACCGGGACAGGGAAGACCTTC. The V and J genes are TRBV19 and TRBJ1-2; 9 nucleotides agree with TRBD1. Germline V gene sequence: CDR1 LNHDA, CDR2 SQIVND (reference sequence). CDR3 length: 13 residues. Trimming removed 2 bases from V and 14 bases from J; junction bases left unmatched: 9.

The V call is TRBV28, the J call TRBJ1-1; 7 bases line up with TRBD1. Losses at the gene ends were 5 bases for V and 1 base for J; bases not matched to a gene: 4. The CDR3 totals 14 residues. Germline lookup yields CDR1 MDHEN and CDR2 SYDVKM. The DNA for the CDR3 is TGTGCCAGCAGTCGAGGACAGGCGAACACTGAAGCTTTCTTT. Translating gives CASSRGQANTEAFF.

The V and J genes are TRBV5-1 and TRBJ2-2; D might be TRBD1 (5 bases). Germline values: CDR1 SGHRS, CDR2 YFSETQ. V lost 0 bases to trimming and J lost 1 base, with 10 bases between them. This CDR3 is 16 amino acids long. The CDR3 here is CASSLDPGMNTGELFF. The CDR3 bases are TGCGCCAGCAGCTTGGACCCAGGGATGAACACCGGGGAGCTGTTTTTT.

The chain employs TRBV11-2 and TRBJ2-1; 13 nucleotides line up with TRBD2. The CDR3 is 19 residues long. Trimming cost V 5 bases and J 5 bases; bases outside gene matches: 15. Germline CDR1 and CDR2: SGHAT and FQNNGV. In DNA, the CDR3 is TGTGCCAGCAGCGACCCGGGACTAGCGGGAAATGGGCCCGACAATGAGCAGTTCTTC. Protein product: CASSDPGLAGNGPDNEQFF.

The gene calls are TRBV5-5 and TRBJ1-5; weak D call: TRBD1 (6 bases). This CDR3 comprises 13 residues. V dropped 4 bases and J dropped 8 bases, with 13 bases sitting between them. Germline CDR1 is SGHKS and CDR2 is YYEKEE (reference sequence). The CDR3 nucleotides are TGTGCCAGCAGCGCGGACAGCTATGAGCCCCAGCATTTT. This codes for CASSADSYEPQHF.

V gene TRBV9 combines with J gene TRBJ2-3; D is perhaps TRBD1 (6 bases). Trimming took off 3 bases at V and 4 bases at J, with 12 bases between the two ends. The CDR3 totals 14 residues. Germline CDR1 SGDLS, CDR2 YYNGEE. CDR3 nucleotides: TGTGCCAGCAGCGCGACAGGCGGCCCAGATACGCAGTATTTT. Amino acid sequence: CASSATGGPDTQYF.

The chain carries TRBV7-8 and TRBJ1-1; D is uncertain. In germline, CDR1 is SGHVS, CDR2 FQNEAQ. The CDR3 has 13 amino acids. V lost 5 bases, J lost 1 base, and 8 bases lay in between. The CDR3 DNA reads TGTGCCAGCAGCCGAGGCCGGAACACTGAAGCTTTCTTT. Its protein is CASSRGRNTEAFF.

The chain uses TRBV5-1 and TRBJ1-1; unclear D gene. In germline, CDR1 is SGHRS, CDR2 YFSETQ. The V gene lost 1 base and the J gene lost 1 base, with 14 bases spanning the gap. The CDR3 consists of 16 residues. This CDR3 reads CASSLNGPRENTEAFF. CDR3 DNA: TGCGCCAGCAGCTTGAATGGGCCGCGGGAGAACACTGAAGCTTTCTTT.